The 6 T cell receptor beta chains reported below all come from one sample, sequenced in a study of cytomegalovirus exposure and HLA in healthy donors. The PCR ran on 60 Vbeta and 13 Jbeta primers. Assay: immunoSEQ multiplex PCR; the TCRdb copy retains only in-frame clones and omits some. Of around 270,000 clones detected, about 80% appear once; the ten largest clones hold about 0.3%. The source material was PBMCs. All receptors come from a girl aged 2 to 10 in good health and CMV-seronegative.

The chain employs TRBV7-3 and TRBJ2-7, with D possibly matching TRBD1 (5 bases). Germline V gene data show CDR1 as SGHTA and CDR2 as FQGTGA. The CDR3 is 15 residues long. Trimming removed 2 bases at V and 2 bases at J, with 13 bases between. This CDR3 reads CASSLWAGNTYEQYF. CDR3 sequence (DNA): TGTGCCAGCAGCTTATGGGCAGGGAATACCTACGAGCAGTACTTC.

The V and J genes are TRBV28 and TRBJ2-3; 11 bases line up with TRBD2. CDR1 is MDHEN, CDR2 SYDVKM, per germline. The CDR3 consists of 16 residues. V was clipped by 3 bases and J by 2 bases; unmatched bases: 4. In nucleotides, the CDR3 is TGTGCCAGCAGTTTGGGGACTAGCGGCGCCACAGATACGCAGTATTTT. It encodes CASSLGTSGATDTQYF.

The chain links TRBV29-1 to TRBJ1-3, with 8 positions matching TRBD1. This CDR3 is 17 amino acids long. V dropped 6 bases and J dropped 0; count of bases not matched to a gene: 13. Germline CDR1 SQVTM, CDR2 ANQGSEA. The CDR3 loop reads CSVPVLTGESSGNTIYF. CDR3 nucleotides: TGCAGCGTCCCCGTTCTGACAGGGGAAAGCTCTGGAAACACCATATATTTT.

Only one count was recorded for this clone. The chain carries TRBV7-9 and TRBJ1-2; 12 positions agree with TRBD1. This CDR3 is built from 16 residues. The ends lost 7 bases at V and 7 bases at J; junction bases unmatched: 13. The germline CDR1 and CDR2 sequences are SEHNR and FQNEAQ (reference sequence). CDR3 residues: CASIKPGQGAESGYTF. CDR3 in DNA: TGTGCCAGCATTAAACCGGGACAGGGGGCGGAAAGTGGCTACACCTTC.

This chain connects TRBV9 to TRBJ1-3; the match to TRBD1 covers 9 bases. V shed 0 bases and J 0 bases; nucleotides not matched to a gene: 7. Germline V lookup: CDR1 SGDLS, CDR2 YYNGEE. The CDR3 runs to 18 residues. The CDR3 protein is CASSVGRDRENSGNTIYF. The DNA of the CDR3 is TGTGCCAGCAGCGTAGGAAGGGACAGGGAAAACTCTGGAAACACCATATATTTT.

The chain has TRBV9 and TRBJ2-2, with 10 bases fitting TRBD1. The CDR3 runs to 14 residues. Germline V gene lookup returns CDR1 SGDLS and CDR2 YYNGEE. J gave up 7 bases and V 4 bases, and 4 bases lay outside the gene matches. This chain's CDR3 is CASSLGQGIGELFF. CDR3 coding DNA: TGTGCCAGCAGCTTGGGACAGGGGATCGGGGAGCTGTTTTTT.